Described below is a single TCR beta chain sequence and its context. It lacks a known antigen. No quality values exist for individual bases; no much larger clone is one base distant. This record comes from a study of IL-32 and malignant T cell survival in cutaneous lymphoma (dated by TCRdb to the early 2020s). Background for the entire study: The question that high-throughput TCR sequencing tested was whether the TCR Vbeta+ T cells surviving in IL-32 cultures belonged to the malignant clone, as opposed to being benign T cells that shared that Vbeta. Samples from two CTCL donors were studied by high-throughput TCR sequencing, and IL-32beta was confirmed to support malignant T cell survival in vitro.

Its CDR3 holds 12 amino acids, cysteine through phenylalanine. The DNA shown is the 36-base CDR3, in frame from base 1. As encoded in the germline V gene, CDR1 is ENHRY while CDR2 is SYGVKD. Between the V and J ends, shortened by 10 bases and 0 bases respectively, the junction contains 10 bases. Blood samples came from patients with leukemic cutaneous T cell lymphoma (Sezary syndrome) treated at a US cutaneous lymphoma program. Ficoll centrifugation was used to isolate peripheral blood mononuclear cells from the blood of patients. Study-wide findings and limitations: The methods did not state the exact culture duration for the TCR-sequenced samples. The kinetics of enhanced malignant T cell survival in culture differed somewhat from one CTCL blood donor to another. Malignant T cell survival in vitro appeared to be supported by IL-32beta through the induction of large CD14+ antigen-presenting cells that reduced apoptosis. According to TCR sequencing, the TCRs of malignant T cells persisted after in vitro culture with IL-32beta.

The QIAamp DNA Mini kit was used to extract genomic DNA, which was then profiled by immunoSEQ with about 100-400 ng of DNA template. Here the immuneACCESS table is served through TCRdb, limited to in-frame sequences with V and J called. Missing clones are a known gap in these copies; in checked studies unresolved V genes cover under half, and the rest lacks a known reason. A total of more than 850 clones appear in this sample, approximately 84% of them only once. The leading ten clones occupy 0.67% of the sample. The sequence is built from TRBV10-3 and TRBJ2-7; the D assignment is uncertain and may be TRBD1 or TRBD2, with 5 bases supporting each. The sample here was blood, taken on day 0. The sequence was obtained from a human donor with cutaneous T cell lymphoma. This receptor carries the CDR3 CATWDDSYEQYF. The nucleotide sequence reads as follows: TGTGCCACTTGGGACGACTCCTACGAGCAGTACTTC.